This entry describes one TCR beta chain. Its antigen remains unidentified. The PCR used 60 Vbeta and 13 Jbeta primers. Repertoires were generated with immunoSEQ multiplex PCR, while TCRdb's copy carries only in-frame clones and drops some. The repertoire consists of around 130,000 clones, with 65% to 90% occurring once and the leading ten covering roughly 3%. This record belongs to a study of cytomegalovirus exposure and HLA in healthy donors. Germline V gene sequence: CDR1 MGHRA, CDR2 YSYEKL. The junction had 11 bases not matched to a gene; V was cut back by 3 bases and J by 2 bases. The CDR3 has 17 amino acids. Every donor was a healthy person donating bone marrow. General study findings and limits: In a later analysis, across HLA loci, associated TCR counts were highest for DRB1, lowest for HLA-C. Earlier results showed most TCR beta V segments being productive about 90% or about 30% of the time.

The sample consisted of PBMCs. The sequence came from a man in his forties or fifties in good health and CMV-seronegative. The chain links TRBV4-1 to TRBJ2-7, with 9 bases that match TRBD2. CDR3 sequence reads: CASSQRGLAGTAYEQYF. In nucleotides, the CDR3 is TGCGCCAGCAGCCAGAGAGGCCTAGCGGGGACTGCCTACGAGCAGTACTTC.